What follows are 3 T cell receptor beta chains derived from one specimen sequenced in a study of tumor and adjacent non-tumor tissue in lung cancer. RNA was extracted from bulk tissue without any cell sorting. A modified ARM-PCR protocol with three rounds of nested PCR amplified TCRbeta. TCRdb re-analysed the multiplex PCR reads in MiXCR, keeping a single row per CDR3 protein. Of roughly 65,000 distinct CDR3 sequences in the sample, around 60% were seen once. Material: lung tumor tissue. These receptors all stem from a man aged 50-59 years with non-small cell lung cancer.

For this clonotype: The conserved phenylalanine or tryptophan normally closing the CDR3 is absent here, so this likely arose from a read error. The chain carries TRBV6-5 and TRBJ2-7; the match to TRBD2 covers 10 bases. CDR1 is MNHEY and CDR2 is SVGAGI in the germline V gene. The CDR3 runs to 15 residues. DNA for the CDR3: TGTGCCAGCAGGAATAGCGGGAGGCACTCCTACCAGCAGTACCTC. This encodes CASRNSGRHSYQQYL.

Relative to its sample, this clonotype is medium-sized. The chain links TRBV6-5 to TRBJ1-1, with D possibly TRBD1 on 5 matching bases. The CDR3 consists of 14 residues. Germline values: CDR1 MNHEY, CDR2 SVGAGI. The V and J ends lost 4 bases and 5 bases respectively, with 14 bases between them. In nucleotides, the CDR3 is TGTGCCAGCAGTTCCCCCGGGGGAGAGACTGAAGCTTTCTTT. This gives the protein CASSSPGGETEAFF.

As regards this clonotype: At one end the junction does not follow the germline gene, possibly because of a read error. In nucleotides, the CDR3 is TGTACCAGCAGGGGGGATTCCAACGAGCAGTACTTC. Its protein is CTSRGDSNEQYF. The rearrangement joins TRBV12-3 or TRBV12-4 to TRBJ2-7, with D possibly being TRBD1 (7 bases). The CDR3 runs to 12 residues.